Detailed here is one T cell receptor (beta chain). The record originates from a study of blood T cell repertoires in COVID-19. Study-level background: The samples span acute and convalescent COVID-19 from the United States, Italy and Spain. Sources were T cells, B-cell-depleted T cells, or PBMCs; the material itself was cDNA or gDNA.

The CDR3 contains 16 residues. With 3 bases clipped from V and 4 bases from J, the junction kept 11 bases outside the gene matches. Germline CDR1 and CDR2: LNHDA and SQIVND (reference sequence). Participants spanned ages about 18 to 90 years and resided in about two dozen US areas. Recovered status in Cohort 3 required two negative PCRs, clearance, or symptom resolution. Repertoires were generated with immunoSEQ multiplex PCR, while TCRdb's copy carries only in-frame clones and drops some. The table lists 200,000 to 250,000 clones, 75% to 90% of them singletons, with roughly 1.2% in the top ten. The chain joins TRBV19 to TRBJ1-2; 7 positions agree with TRBD1. This sequence originates from a man under 40 who had recovered from COVID-19. Sequencing input: PBMCs or T cells enriched from blood (not recorded which). The CDR3 loop reads CASSIWATGSIYGYTF. Written as DNA, the CDR3 is TGTGCCAGTAGTATTTGGGCGACAGGGTCGATCTATGGCTACACCTTC.